The clone carrying this TCR beta chain was counted only a few times. The sample belongs to a study of blood T cells in healthy people across ages. Across the whole study: Per every two T cells, about one barcoded beta molecule was captured by template switching.

The CDR3 runs to 13 residues. V lost 1 base to trimming and J lost 6 bases, with 9 bases between them. The V gene's germline CDR1 is SGHTA and CDR2 FQGNSA. Ten milliliters of peripheral blood were drawn from each donor. Alongside a J-beta primer mix, a sample-barcoded 5' primer served in a second PCR lasting roughly 6 to 12 cycles. A single record per CDR3 protein comes from TCRdb applying MiXCR to the 5' RACE reads. Here the sample spans about 800,000 distinct CDR3 sequences, more than 45% being singletons. This sequence was found in a man aged 30 to 45 in good health. Sequencing input: blood. This chain connects TRBV7-2 to TRBJ1-2; perhaps TRBD1 as D (5 bases). This CDR3 is CASSLGYRNGYTF. The CDR3 DNA reads as TGTGCCAGCAGCTTAGGATACAGGAATGGCTACACCTTC.